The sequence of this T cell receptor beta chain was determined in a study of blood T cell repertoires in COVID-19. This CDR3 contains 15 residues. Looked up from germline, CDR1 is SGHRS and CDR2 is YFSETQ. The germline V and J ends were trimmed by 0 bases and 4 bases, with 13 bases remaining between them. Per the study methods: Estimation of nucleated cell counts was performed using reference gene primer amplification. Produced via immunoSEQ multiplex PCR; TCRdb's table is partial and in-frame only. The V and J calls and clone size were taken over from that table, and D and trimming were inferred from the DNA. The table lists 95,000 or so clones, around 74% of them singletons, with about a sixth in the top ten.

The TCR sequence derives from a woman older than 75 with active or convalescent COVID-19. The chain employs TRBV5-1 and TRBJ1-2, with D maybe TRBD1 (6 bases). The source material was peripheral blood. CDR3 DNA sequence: TGCGCCAGCAGCTTGGTGTCTGGGACAAGCTATGGCTACACCTTC. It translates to CASSLVSGTSYGYTF.